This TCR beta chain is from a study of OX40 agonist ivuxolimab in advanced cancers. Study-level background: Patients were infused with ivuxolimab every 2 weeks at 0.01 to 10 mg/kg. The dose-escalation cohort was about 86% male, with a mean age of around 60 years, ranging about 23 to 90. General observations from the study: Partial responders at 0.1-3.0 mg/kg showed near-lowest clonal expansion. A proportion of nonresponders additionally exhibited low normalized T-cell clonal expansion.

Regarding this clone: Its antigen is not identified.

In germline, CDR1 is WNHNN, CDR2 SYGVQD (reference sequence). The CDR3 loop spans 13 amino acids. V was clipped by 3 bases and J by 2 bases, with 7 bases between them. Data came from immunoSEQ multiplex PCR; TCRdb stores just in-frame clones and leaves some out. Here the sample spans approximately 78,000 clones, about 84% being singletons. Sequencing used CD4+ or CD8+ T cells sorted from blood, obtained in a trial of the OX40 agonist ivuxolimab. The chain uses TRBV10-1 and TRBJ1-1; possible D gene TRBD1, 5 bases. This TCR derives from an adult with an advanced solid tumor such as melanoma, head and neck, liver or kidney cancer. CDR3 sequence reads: CASSERGNTEAFF. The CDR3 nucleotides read TGCGCCAGCAGTGAAAGGGGAAACACTGAAGCTTTCTTT.